This T cell receptor beta chain was identified in a study of blood T cells in healthy people across ages (dated by TCRdb to between 2015 and 2017). For the wider study: In model experiments, roughly one uniquely barcoded TCR beta cDNA molecule per two T cells was captured by template switching. To avoid experimental bias, donors of different ages were distributed randomly across sequencing lanes. Two additional independent replicas of 1 million unique cDNA reads from the same blood draw were analyzed for two donors (one aged 18 to 30 and one aged 80 or older). Using deep sequencing normalized with unique cDNA molecular identifiers, the study measured how TCR beta repertoire diversity changes with age. Donors were grouped into four age groups: young (average about 15 years), middle-aged (approximately 41), aged (62) and long-lived (just over 80). General findings and caveats noted by the study authors: Observed TCR beta diversity correlated strongly with the percentage of naive T cells measured by flow cytometry. Total diversity estimates from one million sequenced T cells were considered lower bounds and underestimates. Conclusive comparison of naive and antigen-experienced compartments was prevented by the profiling of bulk unsorted PBMCs. Compared with the aged group, more naive CD4+ T cells, fewer expanded clones and increased TCR diversity were shown by the long-lived group, suggesting age selection. Donor CMV infection status was unknown, potentially confounding age-related changes in expanded clonotypes. As age increased, observed TCR beta diversity per million T cells dropped in a roughly linear way, and a significant reduction was already evident by age roughly 40.

Library preparation was by 5' RACE. Sequencing instrument: Illumina HiSeq 2500. The second PCR ran for roughly 7 to 12 cycles and used a J-beta primer mix along with a sample-barcoded 5' primer. A template-switch 5' adaptor carrying 12 random nucleotides introduced a unique molecular identifier onto each TCR beta cDNA molecule. At least 2.5 million CDR3-containing paired-end reads were obtained from each sample. All of the RNA was converted into first-strand cDNA using the Mint cDNA synthesis kit, with a TRBC-specific oligonucleotide serving as the primer. Following uracil-DNA glycosylase treatment, all cDNA underwent a first 18-cycle PCR with the universal primers M1SS and BC2_uni_R. The original methods were these. Normalization of each sample was performed by random selection of 1 million high-quality reads, each carrying a distinct molecular identifier. Instead of being binned into consensus sequences, reads with shared molecular identifiers were discarded. MiTCR, run with a Q25 quality threshold and the strictest error-elimination algorithm, handled CDR3 identification, clonotype clustering and error correction. A nonparametric unseen species model with Euler transformation was used to estimate lower-bound total TCR beta diversity. The public sequencing data were trimmed at Q25 with fastp and processed into clonotypes with MiXCR by TCRdb, which kept only in-frame beta chains. Each record represents a unique CDR3 protein, reported with the most common genes and DNA among its rows. The V and J calls follow TCRdb's processing rather than the paper's. Present in this sample are approximately 850,000 distinct CDR3 sequences, 40% to 50% of which were seen just once. Together, the top ten hold roughly a fifth of the sample.

The donors were some 39 Caucasian individuals from Russia, aged roughly 6 to 100 years, who were systemically healthy. Around 9.8 milliliters of peripheral blood were collected from each donor into EDTA-treated Vacutainer tubes. Ficoll-Paque density-gradient centrifugation was used to isolate PBMCs, with at least 7 million per sample. Total RNA, at least 5 micrograms per sample, was extracted from PBMCs with Trizol reagent. The percentages of naive CD45RAhigh/CD27high T cells were determined by flow cytometry on a PBMC aliquot from every donor. Regarding this clonotype: It lacks a known antigen. Per-base qualities were not stored, and no clone one base away is much larger.

The germline V gene (reference sequence) sets CDR1 to LNHNV and CDR2 to YYDKDF. Including cysteine and phenylalanine, the CDR3 has 17 amino acids. Only the CDR3 part of the read is kept: 51 bases, read in frame from the first base. V lost 3 bases and J lost 0 bases; the stretch between them is 16 bases long. The sample taken for sequencing was blood. Recombination connected TRBV15 to TRBJ2-3; a tentative D call is TRBD1 (6 bases match). This TCR came from a man aged 60-69 years in good health. The CDR3 reads as follows: CATSSRNRVTSTDTQYF. The DNA sequence follows: TGTGCCACCAGCAGCAGAAACAGGGTAACTAGCACAGATACGCAGTATTTT.